Detailed here is one T cell receptor beta chain. Its cognate antigen is unknown. Carried by the TCR beta cDNA libraries were unique molecular identifiers. From approximately 0.95 to 9.8 million T cells, 550,000 or so cDNA molecules were obtained. TCRdb redid the calling of the PCR reads with MiXCR, one entry per CDR3 protein. The table lists hundreds of thousands of distinct CDR3 sequences, approximately 30% of them singletons, with roughly 0.53% in the top ten. CDR1 is SGHRS, CDR2 YFSETQ, per germline. The CDR3 is 14 residues long. J gave up 5 bases and V 0 bases, and 2 bases lay outside the gene matches. The entry originates in a study of post-analysis software for immune sequencing data. Study context: Recorded disease courses covered relapsing-remitting, secondary progressive and progressive-relapsing multiple sclerosis. Some patients had no subtype annotation. The study, taken as a whole, reports: The F measure placed samples prepared in the same batch into strongly shared clusters. Compared with controls, patients had more of roughly five TRBV segments, including TRBV5-6, TRBV5-1 and TRBV20-1.

The TCR originated in a girl aged 10 to 17 with multiple sclerosis. Sequencing was performed on blood. The chain links TRBV5-1 to TRBJ1-2; TRBD1 agrees at 9 bases. The DNA for the CDR3 is TGCGCCAGCAGCTTGGCCGACAGGGGGTATGGCTACACCTTC. Amino acid sequence: CASSLADRGYGYTF.